This T cell receptor (beta chain) is from a study of cytomegalovirus exposure and HLA in healthy donors (dated by TCRdb to the late 2010s). Regarding the research as a whole: An earlier analysis of some 500 of the donors reported 250 to 300 Gb of sequence data and some 120 million unique TCR beta sequences from about 200 million T cells. A later genetic analysis used genome-wide SNP genotypes for 398 of the 666 donors, treating that subset as a discovery cohort. Class I and class II HLA loci were covered by the typing at four-digit resolution. Of the 300 to 500 genotyped donors, 65% to 90% were placed in the genetic ancestry cluster associated with self-reported Caucasian donors. About 330 gigabases of sequencing data and around 85 million unique TCR sequences made up an early release that covered over 550 HLA-typed donors. The aim of the study was to test whether cataloging public T cell receptors could identify signatures of past pathogen exposure. Several DR-DQ haplotypes were handled as single units for association and clustering, since linkage in the cohort was strong. All discovery cohort repertoires had been generated on a single sequencing platform. A later analysis re-examined previously published TCR beta repertoires from more than 600 donors and added high-resolution HLA genotyping to investigate patterns of TCR occurrence. Typing coverage varied by locus: roughly 620-640 donors for A, B, C, DRB1 and DQB1; roughly 500 for DQA1; about 590 for DPA1; about 450 for DPB1. The later analysis used no new phenotypic data to find candidate immune exposures, relying instead on TCR beta sequences and their occurrence across donors. To predict cytomegalovirus infection status, the study brought together high-throughput TCR immunosequencing, statistical association of individual TCRs with disease status, and machine learning. To decide whether each TCR beta V gene segment behaved as functional or pseudogenic, an earlier analysis of some 600 of the donors relied on high-throughput TCR beta sequencing. The study used immunosequencing to profile the T cell repertoires of approximately 630 subjects and linked those repertoires to cytomegalovirus serostatus. Donor age, sex, ethnicity and CMV serostatus were compiled alongside the repertoire data. A separate validation cohort of approximately 130 different subjects was used in addition to the 666-subject first cohort. Among around 400 genotyped donors of the cohort, an average of around 220,000 unique TCR beta nucleotide sequences was sequenced per donor, of which roughly 17% were non-productive. The study at large found these results: Across donors, most TCR sequences were observed very rarely, whereas some public TCRs were present in many individuals. Because the 87-base-pair reads could not distinguish some IMGT-functional V segments, including TRBV6-2 and TRBV6-3, those segments were excluded. The earlier analysis of a few hundred of the donors excluded 15 to 20 rarely observed V segments, including chromosome 9 orphons, because counts were too low. In a later analysis, several top co-occurrence clusters were reported to appear linked to parvovirus B19, influenza, CMV and Epstein-Barr virus. In an earlier analysis of 587 of the donors, most TCR beta V segments appeared in productive rearrangements about 87% or about 30% of the time, broadly matching IMGT annotations. Immune exposure information for the cohort was limited to CMV serostatus. In a later analysis, HLA-associated TCR beta chains were found to be more clonally expanded and to have lower generation probabilities than equally common non-associated chains. Only TCR beta chains were sequenced in this cohort, and the absence of alpha or paired-chain data limited detectable features. A later analysis found that most CMV-associated TCR beta chains appeared HLA-restricted, with HLA associations seemingly driven largely by CMV exposure. In a later genetic analysis, fewer N-insertions in productive TCRs were reported among donors in an Asian-associated ancestry cluster than the 666-donor mean. A cluster of highly shared sequence variants was judged likely to be a technical artifact of the sequencing pipeline. Three of the identified cytomegalovirus-associated TCR beta chains were confirmed in vitro to be specific for cytomegalovirus antigens. In both the original and validation cohorts, the classifier was reported to diagnose cytomegalovirus status with high specificity and sensitivity. A further reported finding was that TCR beta sequences accurately predicted the HLA-A and HLA-B alleles for most subjects in the first cohort. Linkage disequilibrium might explain the correlated functional status among segregating V segments, but an unknown experimental factor could not be excluded. A total of 150 to 200 TCR beta chains were listed by the study as associated with cytomegalovirus. In a later analysis, the rate of TCR association differed among HLA loci, with DRB1 alleles having the most associated TCRs and HLA-C alleles having the fewest. Sequencing depth was assumed to be roughly uniform across donors in the presence/absence analyses, though that assumption may not hold. When HLA alleles, especially DR and DQ, strongly co-occurred, attributing TCR associations to individual alleles was difficult. It was suggested by the authors that the approach could potentially be generalized to other disease states and immunological phenotypes. At a false discovery rate of 0.05, a later analysis linked fewer than 20,000 TCR beta sequences to specific HLA alleles. In a later genetic analysis, a missense DCLRE1C variant was associated with V-gene and J-gene trimming of TCR beta chains, and the association was replicated in an independent cohort. Because HLA typing was unavailable for some donors at each locus, only the typed subset was used in association tests.

About this clone: It lacks a known antigen. Base qualities are not recorded, but no much larger clone differs from it by a single base.

In total, approximately 690 healthy bone marrow donors made up the cohort. At the time of sampling, all cohort members were nominally healthy, though unrecorded immune exposures were likely present. The donor tested CMV seropositive, placing the donor among the 289 seropositive members of the cohort. A peripheral blood sample was collected from each donor, and TCR beta sequencing was performed on peripheral blood mononuclear cells. Genomic DNA was extracted from the blood cell samples with the Qiagen DNeasy Blood Extraction Kit. V is shortened by 3 bases, J by 7 bases, and the region joining them spans 13 bases. Looking up the germline V gene yields CDR1 SGHTA and CDR2 FQGNSA. Measured from the cysteine to the phenylalanine, the CDR3 is 13 residues long. CDR3 DNA only is kept here, 39 bases in frame from base 1. Libraries were made using the immunoSEQ multiplex PCR assay. For the multiplex PCR, a mixture combining 60 forward primers for TCR Vbeta segments and 13 reverse primers for TCR Jbeta segments was used. The CDR3 region of rearranged TCR beta genes was amplified from genomic DNA by a multiplex PCR assay. The amplified TCR beta libraries were sequenced on the Illumina HiSeq System as 87-base-pair reads. The study's processing was this. In a later analysis, some 80 million unique TCR beta chains were counted across the 500 to 850 repertoires, and roughly 10 million of these chains were shared by at least two donors. A nearest-neighbor algorithm error-corrected the raw reads and collapsed the reads into unique sequences, merging closely related sequences to remove PCR and sequencing errors. CDR3 sequences were aligned to IMGT reference sequences to assign V, D and J gene segments. Each retained sequence needed at least a six-nucleotide match to both a V gene segment and a J gene segment. A rearrangement was called productive if the CDR3 had no stop codons and remained in frame with V and J, and every other rearrangement was called non-productive. CDR3 was defined by IMGT convention, running from the second conserved V-encoded cysteine to the conserved J-encoded phenylalanine. The earlier analysis of fewer than 700 of the donors excluded sequences that lacked an unambiguous match to a single V gene segment. An earlier analysis of over 450 of the donors classified V segments as functional when productive rearrangements were above 56.7% and as segregating when the standard deviation between donors was above 5%. A statistical classification framework was built for diagnosing cytomegalovirus status from the catalog of TCR beta chain sequences. In a later analysis, V and J genes were assigned by comparing TCR nucleotide sequences against IMGT/GENE-DB human TR gene sequences. Using the TCRdist pipeline, a later analysis assigned CDR3 sequences along with most-parsimonious VDJ recombination scenarios. In a later analysis, each TCR beta chain was defined by its CDR3 amino acid sequence together with its V-gene family, and reads without a unique V-gene family were excluded. To address suspected cross-contamination and a sequencing artifact, a later analysis removed some 620 highly shared, low-generation-probability nucleotide sequences. A later analysis calculated a clonal expansion index for each public chain from normalized within-repertoire ranks of inferred template counts. Generation probabilities in a later analysis came from a VDJ recombination model fitted to out-of-frame rearrangements, and those results were checked against IGoR. In a later analysis, hypergeometric tests were used to score TCR-TCR, TCR-HLA and TCR-CMV co-occurrence, with a repertoire-size bias correction applied to TCR pairs. A later analysis estimated false discovery rates by permuting HLA or CMV assignments 20 times. In a later analysis, co-occurring TCRs were grouped using DBSCAN, and TCRdist sequence similarity was added for clustering within HLA-allele-positive subsets. Co-occurrence clustering excluded repertoires with fewer than 30,000 or more than 120,000 public chains, plus five with anomalous nucleotide sharing. Entries here come from immuneACCESS through TCRdb and include only in-frame sequences with V and J called. Some clones fail to appear in such tables; in the studies checked, an unresolved V gene covers under half of the shortfall, and the cause of the remainder is unknown. V, J and clone size are taken as reported in that table, and D and trimming were inferred from the DNA itself. This sample comprises 73,000 or so clones, over 65% of them detected only once. 15% to 20% of the sample goes to the ten largest clones.

This receptor chain uses TRBV7-2 and TRBJ2-7, with no confident D gene call. The sequenced sample was PBMCs. This receptor was obtained from a middle-aged woman in good health and CMV-seropositive. The CDR3 reads CASSLRGVREQYF. The nucleotide sequence is given as TGTGCCAGCAGCTTGCGAGGCGTGAGGGAGCAGTACTTC.